The clone carrying this T cell receptor beta chain qualifies as medium-sized. Its antigen is still unknown. The CDR3 loop spans 16 amino acids. Per the germline V gene, CDR1 is SGHVS and CDR2 is FNYEAQ. Trimming removed 1 base from V and 5 bases from J; junction bases left unmatched: 7. These data are taken from a study of T cell repertoires in ileal Crohn's disease. Across the whole study: Postoperative therapy was given to about half: around 12 thiopurines, around 18 anti-TNF agents. Study conclusions and caveats: Endoscopic recurrence occurred in every patient whose clonality exceeded 26.8%. Mucosal expansions were suggested to be mainly CD8 T cells. Compared with non-smokers, active smokers at surgery showed more clonal expansions.

This table comes from immunoSEQ multiplex PCR, and its TCRdb copy is limited to in-frame clones, with some not included. This sample has about 8,400 clones, with around 78% found just once. The sequence came from an adult with Crohn's disease. The sequencing input was ileal tissue. This chain links TRBV7-6 with TRBJ2-1; the match to TRBD2 covers 8 bases. CDR3: CASSLGASGLNNEQFF. The CDR3 DNA reads as TGTGCCAGCAGCTTAGGGGCTAGCGGGCTTAACAATGAGCAGTTCTTC.